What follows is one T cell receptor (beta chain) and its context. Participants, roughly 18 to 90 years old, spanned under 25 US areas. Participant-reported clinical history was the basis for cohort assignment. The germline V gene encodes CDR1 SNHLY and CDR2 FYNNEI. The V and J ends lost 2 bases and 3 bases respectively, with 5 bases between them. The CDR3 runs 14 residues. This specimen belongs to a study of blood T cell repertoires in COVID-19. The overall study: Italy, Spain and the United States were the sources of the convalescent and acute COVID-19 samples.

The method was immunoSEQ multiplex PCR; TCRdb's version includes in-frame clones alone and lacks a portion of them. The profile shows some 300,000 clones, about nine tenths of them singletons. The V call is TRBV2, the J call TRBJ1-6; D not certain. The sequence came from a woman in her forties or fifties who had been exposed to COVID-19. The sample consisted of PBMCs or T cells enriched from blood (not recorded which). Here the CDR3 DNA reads TGTGCCAGCAGTGAACGCAGCTATAATTCACCCCTCCACTTT. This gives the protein CASSERSYNSPLHF.